This T cell receptor (beta chain) was captured by sequencing in a study of PD-L1 blockade in urothelial cancer. Assay used: immunoSEQ multiplex PCR; TCRdb lists only in-frame clones, some missing. The top ten hold about 11% of the sample, which has around 62,000 clones, roughly 90% seen once. Time point specified: peripheral blood 6 weeks after treatment start. The germline V gene has CDR1 SGHDN and CDR2 FVKESK. This CDR3 has 15 residues. The ends were cut back, 1 base at V and 4 bases at J, with 12 bases in the middle. This clonotype originated in a man between 60 and 75 years old with urothelial cancer. The sequencing here drew on PBMCs, taken around atezolizumab (anti-PD-L1) treatment. V usage is TRBV14 and J usage is TRBJ2-3; tentative D call: TRBD1 (6 bases). The CDR3 DNA reads TGTGCCAGCAGCCAAGTGAGGGGGAACTCAGATACGCAGTATTTT. This sequence encodes CASSQVRGNSDTQYF.